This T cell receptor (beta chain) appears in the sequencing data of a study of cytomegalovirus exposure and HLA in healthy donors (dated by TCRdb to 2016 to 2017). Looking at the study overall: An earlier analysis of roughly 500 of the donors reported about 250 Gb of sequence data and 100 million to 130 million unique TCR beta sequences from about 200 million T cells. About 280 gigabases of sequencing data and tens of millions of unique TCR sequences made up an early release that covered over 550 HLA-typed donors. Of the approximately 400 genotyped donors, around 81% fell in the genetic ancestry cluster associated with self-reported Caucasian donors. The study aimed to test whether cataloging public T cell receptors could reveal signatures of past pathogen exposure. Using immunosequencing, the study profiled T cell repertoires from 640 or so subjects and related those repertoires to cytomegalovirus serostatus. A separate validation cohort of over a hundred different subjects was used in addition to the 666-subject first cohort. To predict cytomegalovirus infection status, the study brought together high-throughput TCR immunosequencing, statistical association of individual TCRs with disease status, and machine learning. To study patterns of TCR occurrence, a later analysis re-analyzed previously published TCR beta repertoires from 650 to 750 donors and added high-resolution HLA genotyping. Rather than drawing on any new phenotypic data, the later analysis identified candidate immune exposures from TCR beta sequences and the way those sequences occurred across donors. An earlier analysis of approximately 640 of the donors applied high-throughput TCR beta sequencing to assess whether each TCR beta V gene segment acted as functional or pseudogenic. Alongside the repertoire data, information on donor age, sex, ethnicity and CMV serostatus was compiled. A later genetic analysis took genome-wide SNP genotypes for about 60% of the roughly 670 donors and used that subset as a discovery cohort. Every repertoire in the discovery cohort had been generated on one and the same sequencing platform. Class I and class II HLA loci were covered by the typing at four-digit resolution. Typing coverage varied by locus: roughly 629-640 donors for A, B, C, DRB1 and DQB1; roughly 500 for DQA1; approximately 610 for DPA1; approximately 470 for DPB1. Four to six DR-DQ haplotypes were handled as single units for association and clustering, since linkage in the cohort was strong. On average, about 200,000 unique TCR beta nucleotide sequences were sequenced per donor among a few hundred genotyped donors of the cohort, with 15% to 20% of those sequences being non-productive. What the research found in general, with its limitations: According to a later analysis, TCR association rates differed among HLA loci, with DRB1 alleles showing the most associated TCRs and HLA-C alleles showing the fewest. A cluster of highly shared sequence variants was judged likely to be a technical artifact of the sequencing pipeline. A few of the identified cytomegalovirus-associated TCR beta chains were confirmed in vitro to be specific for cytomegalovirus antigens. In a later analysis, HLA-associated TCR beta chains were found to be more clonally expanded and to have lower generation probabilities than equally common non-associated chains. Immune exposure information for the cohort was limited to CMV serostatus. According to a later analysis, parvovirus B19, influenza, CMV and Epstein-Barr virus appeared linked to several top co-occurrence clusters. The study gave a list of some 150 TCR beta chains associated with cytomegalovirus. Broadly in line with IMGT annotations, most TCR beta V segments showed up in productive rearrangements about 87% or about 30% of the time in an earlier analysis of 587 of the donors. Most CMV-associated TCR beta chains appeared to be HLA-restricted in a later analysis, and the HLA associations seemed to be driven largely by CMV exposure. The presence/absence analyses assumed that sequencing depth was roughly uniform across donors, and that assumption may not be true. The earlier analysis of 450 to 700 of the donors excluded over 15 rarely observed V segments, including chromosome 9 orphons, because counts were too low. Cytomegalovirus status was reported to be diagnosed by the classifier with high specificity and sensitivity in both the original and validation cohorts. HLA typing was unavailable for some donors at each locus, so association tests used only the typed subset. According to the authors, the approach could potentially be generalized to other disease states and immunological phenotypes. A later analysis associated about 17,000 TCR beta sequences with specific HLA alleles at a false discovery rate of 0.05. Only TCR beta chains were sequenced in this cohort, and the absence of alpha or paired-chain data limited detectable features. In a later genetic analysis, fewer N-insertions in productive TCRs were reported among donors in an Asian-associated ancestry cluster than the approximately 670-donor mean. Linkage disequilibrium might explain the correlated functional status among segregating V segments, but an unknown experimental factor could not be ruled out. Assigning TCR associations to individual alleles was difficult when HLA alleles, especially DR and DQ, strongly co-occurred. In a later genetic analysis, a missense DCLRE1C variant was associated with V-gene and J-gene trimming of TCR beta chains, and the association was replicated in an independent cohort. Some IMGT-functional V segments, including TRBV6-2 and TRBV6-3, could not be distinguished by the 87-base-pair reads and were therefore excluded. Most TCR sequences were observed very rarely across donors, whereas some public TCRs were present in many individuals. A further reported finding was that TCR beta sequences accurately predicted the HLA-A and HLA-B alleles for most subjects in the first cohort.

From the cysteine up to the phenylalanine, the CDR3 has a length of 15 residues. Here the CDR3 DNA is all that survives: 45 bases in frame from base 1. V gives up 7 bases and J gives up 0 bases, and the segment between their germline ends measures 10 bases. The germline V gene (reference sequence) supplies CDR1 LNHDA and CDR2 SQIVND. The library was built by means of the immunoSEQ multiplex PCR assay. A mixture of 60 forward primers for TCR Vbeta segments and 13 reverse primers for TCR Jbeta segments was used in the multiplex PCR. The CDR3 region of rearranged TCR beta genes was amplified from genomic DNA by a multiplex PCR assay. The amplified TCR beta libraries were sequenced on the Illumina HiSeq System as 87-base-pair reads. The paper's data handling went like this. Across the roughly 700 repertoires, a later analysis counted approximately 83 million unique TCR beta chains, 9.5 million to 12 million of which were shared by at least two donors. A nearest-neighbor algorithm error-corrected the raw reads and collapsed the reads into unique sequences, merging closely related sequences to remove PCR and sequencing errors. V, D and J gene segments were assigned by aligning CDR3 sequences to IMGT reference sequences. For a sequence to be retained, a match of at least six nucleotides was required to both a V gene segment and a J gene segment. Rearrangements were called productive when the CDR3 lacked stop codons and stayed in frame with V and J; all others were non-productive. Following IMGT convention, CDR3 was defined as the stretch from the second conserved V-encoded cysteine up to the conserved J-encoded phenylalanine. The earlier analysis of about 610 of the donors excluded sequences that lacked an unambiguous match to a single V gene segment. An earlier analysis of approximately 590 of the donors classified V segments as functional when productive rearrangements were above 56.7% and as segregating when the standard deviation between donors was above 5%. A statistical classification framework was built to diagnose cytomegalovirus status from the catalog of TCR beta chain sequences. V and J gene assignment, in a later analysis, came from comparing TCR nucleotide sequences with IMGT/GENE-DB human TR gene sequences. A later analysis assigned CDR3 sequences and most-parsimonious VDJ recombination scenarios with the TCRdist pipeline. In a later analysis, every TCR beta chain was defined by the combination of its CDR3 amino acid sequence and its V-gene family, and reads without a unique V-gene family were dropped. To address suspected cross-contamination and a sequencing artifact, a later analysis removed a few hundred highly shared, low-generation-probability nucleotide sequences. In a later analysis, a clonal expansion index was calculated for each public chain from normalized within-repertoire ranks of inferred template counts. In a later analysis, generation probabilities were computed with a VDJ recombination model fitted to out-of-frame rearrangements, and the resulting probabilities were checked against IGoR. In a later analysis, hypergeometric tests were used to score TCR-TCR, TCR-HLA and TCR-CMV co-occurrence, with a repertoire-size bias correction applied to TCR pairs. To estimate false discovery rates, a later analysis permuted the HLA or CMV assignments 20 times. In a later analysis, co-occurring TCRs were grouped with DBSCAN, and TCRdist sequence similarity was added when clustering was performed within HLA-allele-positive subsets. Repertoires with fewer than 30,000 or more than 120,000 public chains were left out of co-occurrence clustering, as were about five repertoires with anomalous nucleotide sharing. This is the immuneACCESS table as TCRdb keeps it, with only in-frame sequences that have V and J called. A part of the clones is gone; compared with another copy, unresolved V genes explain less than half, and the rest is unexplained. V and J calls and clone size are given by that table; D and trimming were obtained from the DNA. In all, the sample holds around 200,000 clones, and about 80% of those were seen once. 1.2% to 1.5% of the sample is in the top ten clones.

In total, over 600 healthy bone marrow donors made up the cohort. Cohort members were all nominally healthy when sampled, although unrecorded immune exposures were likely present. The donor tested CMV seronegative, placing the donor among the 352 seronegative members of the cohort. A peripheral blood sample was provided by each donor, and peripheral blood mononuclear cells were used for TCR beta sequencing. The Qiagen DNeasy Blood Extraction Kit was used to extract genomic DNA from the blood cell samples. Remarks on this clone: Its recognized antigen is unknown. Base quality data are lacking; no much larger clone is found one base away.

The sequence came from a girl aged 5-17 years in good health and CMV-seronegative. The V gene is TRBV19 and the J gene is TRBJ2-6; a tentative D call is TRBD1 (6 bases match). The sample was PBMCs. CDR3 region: CASNAGASGANVLTF. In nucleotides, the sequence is TGTGCCAGTAATGCAGGGGCCTCTGGGGCCAACGTCCTGACTTTC.